These 5 T cell receptor beta chains came from one sample sequenced in a study of T-cell reconstitution after alpha-beta-depleted transplantation in children. This sample's TCRbeta library carried unique molecular identifier barcodes. TCRdb recomputed calls from the PCR reads with MiXCR, one row per CDR3 protein. The profile shows 190,000 or so distinct CDR3 sequences, roughly 6.8% of them singletons. The sequences come from PBMCs from the stem cell graft donor, collected from the stem cell graft. These receptors were collected from a human donor who donated a stem cell graft to a child with Wiskott-Aldrich syndrome.

This clonotype was counted at least ten times. The chain recombines TRBV5-1 with TRBJ2-5; 12 nucleotides align to TRBD2. V shed 4 bases and J 4 bases; nucleotides not matched to a gene: 2. This CDR3 comprises 14 residues. The germline V gene encodes CDR1 SGHRS and CDR2 YFSETQ. CDR3 residues: CASSPSGRGETQYF. CDR3 in DNA: TGCGCCAGCAGCCCTAGCGGGAGGGGAGAGACCCAGTACTTC.

The V call is TRBV4-1, the J call TRBJ1-5; no reliable D call. The germline CDR1 and CDR2 sequences are MGHRA and YSYEKL. The CDR3 consists of 13 residues. V was shortened by 2 bases and J by 11 bases, with 13 bases between the two germline ends. CDR3 in amino acids: CASSQLMRQTQHF. The DNA for the CDR3 is TGCGCCAGCAGCCAATTGATGCGACAAACCCAGCATTTT.

About this clonotype itself: With a much larger clone just one base away, this may be a read error. V is TRBV6-2 or TRBV6-3 and J is TRBJ2-1; 11 bases align to TRBD2. Germline-derived CDR1 and CDR2 are MNHEY and SVGEGT. V lost 8 bases to trimming and J lost 3 bases; unmatched junction nucleotides: 6. The CDR3 is made up of 15 amino acids. This CDR3 is CASPFGTSGYNEQFF. CDR3 nucleotides: TGTGCCAGCCCTTTTGGGACTAGCGGCTACAATGAGCAGTTCTTC.

This clonotype was seen only a few times. The rearrangement joins TRBV5-5 to TRBJ1-4; a possible D gene is TRBD1 (5 bases). Germline CDR1 is SGHKS and CDR2 is YYEKEE (reference sequence). The CDR3 is 15 residues long. V lost 4 bases, J lost 5 bases, and 15 bases lay in between. CDR3 nucleotides: TGTGCCAGCAGCGCCAAGGTGGGGCAGAATGAAAAACTGTTTTTT. Its translation: CASSAKVGQNEKLFF.

This clonotype was counted at least ten times. The chain has TRBV20-1 and TRBJ1-3, with a tentative D call TRBD1 (5 bases). The CDR3 covers 15 residues. Looked up from germline, CDR1 is DFQATT and CDR2 is SNEGSKA (reference sequence). V shed 0 bases and J shed 0 bases, with 9 bases lying between them. The CDR3 DNA reads as TGCAGTGCTAGAGATCGGGGGAGCTCTGGAAACACCATATATTTT. The encoded protein is CSARDRGSSGNTIYF.